This record looks at one T cell receptor (beta chain) sequence and its context. This CDR3 is 12 amino acids long. The V end was cut by 3 bases, the J end by 5 bases, with 7 bases between. Germline V gene sequence: CDR1 SGHAT, CDR2 FQDESV (reference sequence). This entry comes from a study of blood T cell repertoires in COVID-19. About the study: Samples came from the United States, Italy and Spain, spanning acute and convalescent COVID-19. PBMCs, B-cell-depleted T cells, or T cells provided the cDNA or gDNA that made up the material.

Study processing details: Reference gene primers were amplified, and this amplification served to estimate nucleated cell counts. The protocol was immunoSEQ multiplex PCR, while the TCRdb copy is restricted to in-frame clones and leaves out a portion. The V and J calls and clone size were taken over from that table, and D and trimming were inferred from the DNA. The sample carries approximately 190,000 clones, 82% recorded once. The chain combines TRBV11-1 with TRBJ1-1; D is uncertain. The sequencing input was peripheral blood. The source of this sequence is a woman aged 60-75 years with COVID-19, enrolled during active disease. This chain's CDR3 is CASSLGRTEAFF. DNA of the CDR3: TGTGCCAGCAGCTTGGGCAGGACTGAAGCTTTCTTT. Drawing the rest from reference TRBV11-1 and TRBJ1-1, the complete variable domain is EAEVAQSPRYKITEKSQAVAFWCDPISGHATLYWYRQILGQGPELLVQFQDESVVDDSQLPKDRFSAERLKGVDSTLKIQPAELGDSAMYLCASSLGRTEAFFGQGTRLTVV.